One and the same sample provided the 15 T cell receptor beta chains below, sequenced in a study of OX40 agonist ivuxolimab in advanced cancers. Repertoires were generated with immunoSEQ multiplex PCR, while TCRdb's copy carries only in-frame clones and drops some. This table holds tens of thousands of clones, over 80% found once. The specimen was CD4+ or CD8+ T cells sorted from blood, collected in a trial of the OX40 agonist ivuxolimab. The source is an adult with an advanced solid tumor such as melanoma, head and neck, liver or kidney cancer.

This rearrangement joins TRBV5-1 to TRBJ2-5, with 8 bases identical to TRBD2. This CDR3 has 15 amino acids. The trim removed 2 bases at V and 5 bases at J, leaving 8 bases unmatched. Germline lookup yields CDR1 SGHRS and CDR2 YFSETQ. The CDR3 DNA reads TGCGCCAGCAGCTTTGCGGGACTAGGGGGGGAGACCCAGTACTTC. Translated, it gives CASSFAGLGGETQYF.

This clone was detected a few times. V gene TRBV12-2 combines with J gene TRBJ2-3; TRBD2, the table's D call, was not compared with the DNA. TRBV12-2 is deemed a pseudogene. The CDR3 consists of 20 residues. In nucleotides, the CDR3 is TGTGCAAGTCGCCCGGGGACTAGCGGGGGGCCGAAGGGAAGCACAGATACGCAGTATTTT. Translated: CASRPGTSGGPKGSTDTQYF.

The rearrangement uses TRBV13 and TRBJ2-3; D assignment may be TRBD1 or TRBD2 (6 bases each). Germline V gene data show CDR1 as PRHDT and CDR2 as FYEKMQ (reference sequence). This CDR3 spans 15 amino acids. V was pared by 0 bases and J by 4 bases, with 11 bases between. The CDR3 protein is CASSLGQGRSDTQYF. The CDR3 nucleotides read TGTGCCAGCAGCTTAGGCCAGGGGAGGTCAGATACGCAGTATTTT.

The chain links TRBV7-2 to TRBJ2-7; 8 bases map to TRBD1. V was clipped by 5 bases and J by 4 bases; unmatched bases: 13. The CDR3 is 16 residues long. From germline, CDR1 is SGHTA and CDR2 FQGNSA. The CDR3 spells CASSLRQGRGVYEQYF. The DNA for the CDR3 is TGTGCCAGCAGCCTCCGACAGGGGAGAGGGGTTTACGAGCAGTACTTC.

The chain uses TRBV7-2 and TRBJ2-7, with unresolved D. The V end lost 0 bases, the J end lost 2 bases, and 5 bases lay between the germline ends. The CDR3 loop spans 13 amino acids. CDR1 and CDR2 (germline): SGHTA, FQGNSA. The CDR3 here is CASSLASTYEQYF. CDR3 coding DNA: TGTGCCAGCAGCTTAGCGTCGACCTACGAGCAGTACTTC.

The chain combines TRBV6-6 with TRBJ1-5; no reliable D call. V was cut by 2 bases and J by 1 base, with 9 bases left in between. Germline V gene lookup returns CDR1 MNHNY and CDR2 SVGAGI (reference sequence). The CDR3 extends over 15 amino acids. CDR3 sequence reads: CASSYPGGSNQPQHF. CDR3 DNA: TGTGCCAGCAGTTACCCCGGTGGAAGCAATCAGCCCCAGCATTTT.

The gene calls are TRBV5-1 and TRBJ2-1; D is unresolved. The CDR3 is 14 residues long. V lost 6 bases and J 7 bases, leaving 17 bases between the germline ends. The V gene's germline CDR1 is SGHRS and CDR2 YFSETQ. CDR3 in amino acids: CASTLIPDGNEQFF. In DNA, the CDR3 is TGCGCCAGCACCTTAATCCCCGACGGTAATGAGCAGTTCTTC.

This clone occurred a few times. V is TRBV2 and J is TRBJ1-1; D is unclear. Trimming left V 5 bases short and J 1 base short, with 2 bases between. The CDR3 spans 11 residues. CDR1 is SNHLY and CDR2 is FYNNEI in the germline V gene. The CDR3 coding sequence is TGTGCCAGCAGTTCGAACACTGAAGCTTTCTTT. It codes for CASSSNTEAFF.

The CDR3 bases are TGTGCCAGCGAGAGGAGATCGACCCAGTACTTC. Protein product: CASERRSTQYF. V is TRBV2 and J is TRBJ2-5, with D hard to call. This CDR3 is 11 amino acids long. The germline V gene encodes CDR1 SNHLY and CDR2 FYNNEI. V shed 8 bases and J shed 7 bases, with 11 bases lying between them.

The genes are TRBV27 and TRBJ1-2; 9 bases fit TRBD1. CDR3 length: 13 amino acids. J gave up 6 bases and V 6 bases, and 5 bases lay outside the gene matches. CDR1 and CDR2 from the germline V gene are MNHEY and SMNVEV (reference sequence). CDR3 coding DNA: TGTGCCAGCAGGCCCACAGGGGGCAATGGCTACACCTTC. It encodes CASRPTGGNGYTF.

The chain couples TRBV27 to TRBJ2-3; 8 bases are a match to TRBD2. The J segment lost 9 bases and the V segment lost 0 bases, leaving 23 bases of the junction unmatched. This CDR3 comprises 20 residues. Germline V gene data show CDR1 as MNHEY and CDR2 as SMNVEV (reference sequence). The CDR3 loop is CASSLSPRRGEFSKFSTQYF. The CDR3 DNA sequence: TGTGCCAGCAGTTTATCTCCACGGCGGGGGGAATTTTCTAAATTTTCCACGCAGTATTTT.

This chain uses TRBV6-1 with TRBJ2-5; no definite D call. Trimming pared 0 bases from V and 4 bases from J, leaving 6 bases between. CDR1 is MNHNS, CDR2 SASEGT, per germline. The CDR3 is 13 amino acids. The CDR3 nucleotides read TGTGCCAGCAGTGAAGCGCGTGCAGAGACCCAGTACTTC. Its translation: CASSEARAETQYF.

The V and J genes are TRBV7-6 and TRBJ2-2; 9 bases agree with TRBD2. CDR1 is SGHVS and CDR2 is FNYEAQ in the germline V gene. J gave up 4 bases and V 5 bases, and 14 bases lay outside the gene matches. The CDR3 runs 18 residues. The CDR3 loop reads CASSARPAGGQGTGELFF. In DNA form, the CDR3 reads TGTGCCAGCAGCGCCCGGCCGGCGGGAGGGCAGGGCACCGGGGAGCTGTTTTTT.

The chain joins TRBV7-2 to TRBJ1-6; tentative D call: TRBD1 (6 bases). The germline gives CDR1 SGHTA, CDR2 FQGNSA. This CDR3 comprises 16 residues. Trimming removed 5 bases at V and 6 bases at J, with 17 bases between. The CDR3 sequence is CASSDQGTRINSPLHF. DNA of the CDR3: TGTGCCAGCAGCGACCAGGGGACCCGTATTAATTCACCCCTCCACTTT.

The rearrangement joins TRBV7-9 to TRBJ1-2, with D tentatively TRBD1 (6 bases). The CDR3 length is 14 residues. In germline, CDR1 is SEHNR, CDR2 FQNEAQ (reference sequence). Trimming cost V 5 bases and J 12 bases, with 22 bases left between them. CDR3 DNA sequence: TGTGCCAGCAGCCCCCAACAGGCGGCTGGGGGCAACACCTTC. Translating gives CASSPQQAAGGNTF. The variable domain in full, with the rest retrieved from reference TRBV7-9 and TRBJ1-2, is DTGVSQNPRHKITKRGQNVTFRCDPISEHNRLYWYRQTLGQGPEFLTYFQNEAQLEKSRLLSDRFSAERPKGSFSTLEIQRTEQGDSAMYLCASSPQQAAGGNTFGSGTRLTVV.